Presented here are 30 T cell receptor beta chains from one specimen sequenced in a study of blood T cell repertoires in COVID-19. The protocol was immunoSEQ multiplex PCR, while the TCRdb copy is restricted to in-frame clones and leaves out a portion. The table records some 270,000 clones, about 89% of them present only once. Sequenced: peripheral blood. These receptors all come from a woman aged 60 to 75 who had recovered from COVID-19.

The chain joins TRBV29-1 to TRBJ1-2; maybe TRBD1 (5 bases). Germline-derived CDR1 and CDR2 are SQVTM and ANQGSEA. V lost 5 bases, J lost 5 bases, and 18 bases lay in between. The CDR3 is 14 residues long. The CDR3 is CSVSVGANQYGYTF. The DNA for the CDR3 is TGCAGCGTTTCGGTAGGGGCCAATCAGTATGGCTACACCTTC.

The J gene is TRBJ2-5, the V gene TRBV5-1; 9 bases map to TRBD2. Germline loops: CDR1 SGHRS, CDR2 YFSETQ. The CDR3 runs 14 residues. With V trimmed by 4 bases and J by 5 bases, 6 bases remained unmatched. CDR3 nucleotides: TGCGCCAGCAGCCCGGGGACTAGCAGGGAGACCCAGTACTTC. Protein: CASSPGTSRETQYF. Based on the CDR3 plus reference TRBV5-1 and TRBJ2-5, the full variable domain is KAGVTQTPRYLIKTRGQQVTLSCSPISGHRSVSWYQQTPGQGLQFLFEYFSETQRNKGNFPGRFSGRQFSNSRSEMNVSTLELGDSALYLCASSPGTSRETQYFGPGTRLLVL.

The rearrangement links TRBV4-2 to TRBJ1-2, with a weak D call TRBD1 (6 bases). The V gene lost 4 bases and the J gene lost 5 bases, with 17 bases spanning the gap. The CDR3 loop spans 15 amino acids. CDR1 is LGHNA, CDR2 YNFKEQ, per germline. The CDR3 nucleotides are TGTGCCAGCAGCCGGGGGACACTTGGGGCGTATGGCTACACCTTC. This encodes CASSRGTLGAYGYTF.

The V gene is TRBV9, the J gene TRBJ1-4, with 10 bases that match TRBD1. Germline-derived CDR1 and CDR2 are SGDLS and YYNGEE. The CDR3 is 16 amino acids. After removal of 4 bases from V and 1 base from J, the junction contained 4 bases not matched to a gene. Here the CDR3 reads CASSYRDRGTNEKLFF. CDR3 DNA: TGTGCCAGCAGCTACCGGGACAGGGGAACTAATGAAAAACTGTTTTTT.

The J gene is TRBJ2-3, the V gene TRBV6-2 or TRBV6-3, with 10 nucleotides matching TRBD1. Per the germline V gene, CDR1 is MNHEY and CDR2 is SVGEGT. This CDR3 has 15 residues. Unmatched junction bases numbered 7, after V lost 4 bases and J lost 6 bases. CDR3 coding DNA: TGTGCCAGCAGTTGGAGACAGGGGGCAGGGGATACGCAGTATTTT. Translating gives CASSWRQGAGDTQYF.

The V call is TRBV3-1 (or the pseudogene TRBV3-2), the J call TRBJ1-4, with a possible D match to TRBD1 (5 bases). V was clipped by 2 bases and J by 7 bases, with 17 bases between them. The CDR3 loop spans 16 amino acids. CDR1 LGHDT and CDR2 YNNKEL come from the germline V gene (reference sequence). The CDR3 here is CASSQSGWQGSEKLFF. The CDR3, as DNA: TGTGCCAGCAGCCAAAGTGGTTGGCAGGGTTCTGAAAAACTGTTTTTT.

This chain connects TRBV29-1 to TRBJ2-7; 7 bases fit TRBD1. The junction had 2 bases not matched to a gene; V was cut back by 6 bases and J by 3 bases. Germline V gene data show CDR1 as SQVTM and CDR2 as ANQGSEA. This CDR3 has 11 amino acids. The CDR3 loop is CSVTGDYEQYF. CDR3 DNA sequence: TGCAGCGTAACAGGGGACTACGAGCAGTACTTC.

This clone was seen more than once but under ten times. The chain uses TRBV6-5 and TRBJ1-4; D is unresolved. CDR3 length equals 14 residues. Between the trimmed V and J ends, which lost 6 bases and 8 bases, there was a span of 16 bases. CDR1 and CDR2 (germline): MNHEY, SVGAGI. The CDR3 loop reads CASRLTDSGEKLFF. CDR3 DNA sequence: TGTGCCAGCAGACTCACCGATTCGGGGGAAAAACTGTTTTTT.

The chain carries TRBV7-2 and TRBJ2-5; 7 bases are shared with TRBD2. The CDR3 has 15 amino acids. The germline gives CDR1 SGHTA, CDR2 FQGNSA. The V gene end was trimmed by 1 base and the J gene end by 5 bases; junction bases not matched to a gene: 7. CDR3: CASSLEAGVLETQYF. The CDR3 nucleotides read TGTGCCAGCAGCTTAGAGGCGGGAGTCCTGGAGACCCAGTACTTC. Full variable domain (missing parts from reference TRBV7-2 and TRBJ2-5): GAGVSQSPSNKVTEKGKDVELRCDPISGHTALYWYRQSLGQGLEFLIYFQGNSAPDKSGLPSDRFSAERTGGSVSTLTIQRTQQEDSAVYLCASSLEAGVLETQYFGPGTRLLVL.

J is TRBJ1-4 and V is TRBV2; D gene unclear. V was cut by 0 bases and J by 12 bases, with 8 bases left in between. The germline V gene has CDR1 SNHLY and CDR2 FYNNEI. The CDR3 extends over 12 amino acids. CDR3 DNA: TGTGCCAGCAGTGAAGCGCTCTCAGAACTGTTTTTT. It encodes CASSEALSELFF.

This clone showed up just once. The V call is TRBV19, the J call TRBJ1-5; TRBD1 agrees at 10 bases. Germline lookup yields CDR1 LNHDA and CDR2 SQIVND (reference sequence). CDR3 length: 20 residues. J lost 0 bases, V lost 5 bases, and 16 bases had no gene match. For the CDR3, the DNA is TGTGCCAGTAGTCTAACTCGTAACGCCGGGACAGGGGTTAGCAATCAGCCCCAGCATTTT. It specifies CASSLTRNAGTGVSNQPQHF.

The chain carries TRBV19 and TRBJ2-3; 9 bases agree with TRBD2. Losses at the gene ends were 5 bases for V and 0 bases for J; bases not matched to a gene: 15. Germline CDR1 is LNHDA and CDR2 is SQIVND (reference sequence). The CDR3 extends over 19 amino acids. CDR3 sequence: CASSLAGLAGSLSTDTQYF. In DNA, the CDR3 is TGTGCCAGTAGTCTTGCCGGGCTAGCGGGGTCCCTTAGCACAGATACGCAGTATTTT.

V usage is TRBV4-2 and J usage is TRBJ1-2, with 8 bases aligning to TRBD1. CDR3 length equals 15 residues. V shed 0 bases and J 7 bases; nucleotides not matched to a gene: 7. Germline assignment: CDR1 LGHNA and CDR2 YNFKEQ. CDR3 bases: TGTGCCAGCAGCCAAGATTGGCAGGGGGCTGGTGGCTACACCTTC. Its protein product is CASSQDWQGAGGYTF.

The genes are TRBV5-4 and TRBJ2-2; 8 positions agree with TRBD2. Germline V gene data show CDR1 as SGHNT and CDR2 as YYREEE (reference sequence). The CDR3 extends over 16 amino acids. Germline trimming cut 0 bases from V and 1 base from J; bases unmatched to any gene: 2. CDR3 in amino acids: CASSLAGGLNTGELFF. The CDR3 DNA follows: TGTGCCAGCAGCTTGGCGGGGGGGCTGAACACCGGGGAGCTGTTTTTT.

CDR3 region: CASNPGQSNYGYTF. The CDR3 coding sequence is TGTGCCAGCAACCCGGGACAGAGTAACTATGGCTACACCTTC. The chain links TRBV9 to TRBJ1-2; 7 nucleotides agree with TRBD1. Unmatched junction bases numbered 6, after V lost 6 bases and J lost 1 base. Germline values: CDR1 SGDLS, CDR2 YYNGEE. This CDR3 has 14 amino acids.

The chain combines TRBV5-4 with TRBJ2-7; no definite D call. V lost 4 bases and J 2 bases, leaving 10 bases between the germline ends. The CDR3 has 13 amino acids. Germline assignment: CDR1 SGHNT and CDR2 YYREEE (reference sequence). The CDR3 spells CASSNKLAYEQYF. For the CDR3, the DNA is TGTGCCAGCAGCAATAAACTTGCCTACGAGCAGTACTTC. The entire variable domain, with the rest obtained from reference TRBV5-4 and TRBJ2-7, is as follows: ETGVTQSPTHLIKTRGQQVTLRCSSQSGHNTVSWYQQALGQGPQFIFQYYREEENGRGNFPPRFSGLQFPNYSSELNVNALELDDSALYLCASSNKLAYEQYFGPGTRLTVT.

The chain employs TRBV27 and TRBJ1-6; TRBD1 matches 7 bases. Germline V gene data show CDR1 as MNHEY and CDR2 as SMNVEV (reference sequence). CDR3 length: 17 residues. Trimming took 3 bases from V and 0 from J; bases not matched to a gene: 5. The CDR3 DNA is TGTGCCAGCAGTTTCACACAGGGGAGCTCCTATAATTCACCCCTCCACTTT. Translation gives CASSFTQGSSYNSPLHF.

The J gene is TRBJ2-7, the V gene TRBV6-1; 8 bases fit TRBD2. This CDR3 is built from 16 residues. Looked up from germline, CDR1 is MNHNS and CDR2 is SASEGT. V lost 2 bases to trimming and J lost 7 bases; unmatched junction nucleotides: 13. CDR3 protein: CASSEPPGLVRSEQYF. DNA for the CDR3: TGTGCCAGCAGTGAACCACCGGGACTAGTGAGGAGTGAGCAGTACTTC.

Points on this clone: In the same sample, other DNA sequences code for this CDR3. The V gene is TRBV18, the J gene TRBJ1-4; D remains ambiguous. V lost 2 bases to trimming and J lost 3 bases, with 7 bases between them. CDR1 is KGHSH and CDR2 is LQKENI in the germline V gene. The CDR3 loop spans 14 amino acids. The CDR3 protein is CASSPSGSNEKLFF. DNA for the CDR3: TGTGCCAGCTCACCATCGGGATCTAATGAAAAACTGTTTTTT. Full variable domain (outside the CDR3, taken from reference TRBV18 and TRBJ1-4): NAGVMQNPRHLVRRRGQEARLRCSPMKGHSHVYWYRQLPEEGLKFMVYLQKENIIDESGMPKERFSAEFPKEGPSILRIQQVVRGDSAAYFCASSPSGSNEKLFFGSGTQLSVL.

The chain employs TRBV18 and TRBJ2-5; 11 bases match TRBD2. There are 20 residues in the CDR3. Germline V gives CDR1 KGHSH, CDR2 LQKENI. V shed 4 bases and J 0 bases; nucleotides not matched to a gene: 16. The CDR3 loop is CASSLLSLLTSGAYQETQYF. CDR3 DNA sequence: TGTGCCAGCTCACTACTATCTCTCTTGACTAGCGGGGCGTACCAAGAGACCCAGTACTTC.

The chain is built from TRBV5-1 and TRBJ2-3, with 11 bases fitting TRBD2. The CDR3 sequence is 14 residues long. CDR1 and CDR2 from the germline V gene are SGHRS and YFSETQ. V lost 6 bases to trimming and J lost 8 bases; unmatched junction nucleotides: 8. The CDR3 loop reads CASNLLAGEGTQYF. The DNA of the CDR3 is TGCGCCAGCAACCTACTAGCGGGGGAGGGTACGCAGTATTTT.

V and J are TRBV18 and TRBJ2-6; 9 bases fit TRBD1. After removal of 5 bases from V and 1 base from J, the junction contained 9 bases not matched to a gene. Per the germline V gene, CDR1 is KGHSH and CDR2 is LQKENI. The CDR3 is made up of 18 amino acids. This CDR3 is CASSLPGQGNSGANVLTF. In nucleotides, the CDR3 is TGTGCCAGCTCATTGCCGGGACAGGGAAATTCTGGGGCCAACGTCCTGACTTTC.

In its sample, this clone was seen once. CDR3 nucleotides: TGTGCCAGCAGACTCCCTCGAGGGGGCGAGCAGTACTTC. This codes for CASRLPRGGEQYF. The V and J genes are TRBV28 and TRBJ2-7; D is possibly TRBD1 (6 bases). The ends were cut back, 6 bases at V and 6 bases at J, with 15 bases in the middle. The germline V gene encodes CDR1 MDHEN and CDR2 SYDVKM. The CDR3 sequence is 13 residues long.

The chain is built from TRBV20-1 and TRBJ1-2; D is possibly TRBD1 (6 bases). The CDR3 covers 12 residues. Trimming removed 3 bases from V and 8 bases from J, with 13 bases in between. Germline-derived CDR1 and CDR2 are DFQATT and SNEGSKA (reference sequence). The chain's CDR3 is CSASTGTFGYTF. In DNA, the CDR3 is TGCAGTGCTAGTACAGGGACGTTCGGCTACACCTTC.

The rearrangement uses TRBV14 and TRBJ2-1; TRBD2 matches 8 bases. Germline V lookup: CDR1 SGHDN, CDR2 FVKESK. Trimming removed 3 bases from V and 4 bases from J; junction bases left unmatched: 11. The length of the CDR3 is 17 residues. The CDR3 loop is CASSHLRGSGVYNEQFF. The CDR3, as DNA: TGTGCCAGCAGCCACCTCCGGGGTAGCGGGGTTTACAATGAGCAGTTCTTC.

This chain links TRBV3-1 (or the pseudogene TRBV3-2) with TRBJ2-2, with D perhaps TRBD1 (6 bases). Germline assignment: CDR1 LGHDT and CDR2 YNNKEL (reference sequence). V was clipped by 2 bases and J by 2 bases, with 15 bases between them. The CDR3 has 17 residues. CDR3 protein: CASSQLNPGTNTGELFF. CDR3 nucleotides: TGTGCCAGCAGCCAACTTAATCCCGGGACAAACACCGGGGAGCTGTTTTTT.

This chain links TRBV4-1 with TRBJ2-3; 8 bases map to TRBD1. The CDR3 covers 16 residues. The J segment lost 2 bases and the V segment lost 3 bases, leaving 7 bases of the junction unmatched. Looked up from germline, CDR1 is MGHRA and CDR2 is YSYEKL. The CDR3 DNA reads TGCGCCAGCAGCCAGTCCGGGACAGGTTACACAGATACGCAGTATTTT. It translates to CASSQSGTGYTDTQYF.

The chain recombines TRBV27 with TRBJ1-4; no definite D call. CDR1 MNHEY and CDR2 SMNVEV come from the germline V gene (reference sequence). The CDR3 has 14 residues. V lost 3 bases, J lost 4 bases, and 9 bases lay in between. This CDR3 reads CASSLVQFNEKLFF. The CDR3 nucleotides read TGTGCCAGCAGTTTGGTACAGTTTAATGAAAAACTGTTTTTT.

The chain is built from TRBV7-3 and TRBJ2-3, with D unresolved. This CDR3 comprises 15 residues. Germline CDR1 reads SGHTA; CDR2 reads FQGTGA. V lost 6 bases and J lost 0, with 13 bases in between. The DNA of the CDR3 is TGTGCCAGCAGTCTAGACCATTCTAGCACAGATACGCAGTATTTT. Amino acid sequence: CASSLDHSSTDTQYF.

This sequence joins TRBV24-1 and TRBJ1-2, with D unclear. The CDR3 extends over 16 amino acids. Germline V gene data show CDR1 as KGHDR and CDR2 as SFDVKD. Trimming removed 4 bases at V and 4 bases at J, with 18 bases between. The CDR3 reads CATSESTEPNSYGYTF. The CDR3 DNA reads as TGTGCCACCAGTGAGAGCACAGAGCCCAACAGCTATGGCTACACCTTC.